This T cell receptor beta chain originates from a study of shared clonotypes between healthy human individuals. Study-wide background: CD4 naive cells filled three plates per donor, CD4 memory three, CD8 naive two and CD8 memory one. The study's findings and limits: Tissue TCR repertoires likely differ from these blood-only repertoires.

A single count supports this clone. Its antigen is not identified. An approximately 220 ng quantity of DNA, roughly 30,000 T cell genomes, went into the sorted-subset replicate PCRs. Produced via immunoSEQ multiplex PCR; TCRdb's table is partial and in-frame only. The sample has about 2 million clones, about 95% seen once. The ends were cut back, 4 bases at V and 1 base at J, with 13 bases in the middle. Germline V gene lookup returns CDR1 SQVTM and CDR2 ANQGSEA. The CDR3 sequence is 14 residues long. Naive-designated CD8 cells lacked CD45RO, were positively enriched for CCR7, and omitted terminally differentiated effector memory CD45RA+ cells.

Sequencing input: naive CD8+ T cells sorted from blood. The sequence derives from a man aged 18-30 years in good health. The rearrangement links TRBV29-1 to TRBJ1-2, with D possibly matching TRBD1 (5 bases). This CDR3 reads CSVVPRQGNYGYTF. DNA for the CDR3: TGCAGCGTTGTACCGAGGCAGGGTAACTATGGCTACACCTTC.